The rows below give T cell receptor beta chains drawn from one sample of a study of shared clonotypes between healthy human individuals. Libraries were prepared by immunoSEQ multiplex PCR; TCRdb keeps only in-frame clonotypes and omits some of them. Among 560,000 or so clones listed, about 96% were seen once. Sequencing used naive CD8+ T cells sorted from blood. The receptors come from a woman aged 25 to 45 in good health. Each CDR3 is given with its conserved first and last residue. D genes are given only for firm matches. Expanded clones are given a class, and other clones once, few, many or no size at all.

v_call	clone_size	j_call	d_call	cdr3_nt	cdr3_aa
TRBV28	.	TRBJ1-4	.	TGTGCCAGCAGACCAGGGGTGAGGGCTAATGAAAAACTGTTTTTT	CASRPGVRANEKLFF
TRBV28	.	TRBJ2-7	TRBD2	TGTGCCAGCAGTCTTAGCGGGAGTAACTACGAGCAGTACTTC	CASSLSGSNYEQYF
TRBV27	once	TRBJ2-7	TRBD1	TGTGCCAGCACCAAAAGGACAGGGGGTTGGCACGAGCAGTACTTC	CASTKRTGGWHEQYF
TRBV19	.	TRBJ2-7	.	TGTGCCAGTAGTACCAGAACAGGGTGGGAGGAATACGAGCAGTACTTC	CASSTRTGWEEYEQYF
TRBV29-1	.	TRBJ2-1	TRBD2	TGCAGCGTTGTGCCGACTAGCGGTTTATACAATGAGCAGTTCTTC	CSVVPTSGLYNEQFF
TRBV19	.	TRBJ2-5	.	TGTGCCAGTAGTATTGGGTGGGGACCAGAGACCCAGTACTTC	CASSIGWGPETQYF
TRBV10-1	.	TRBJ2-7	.	TGCGCCAGCGGGGACGGCTCCTACGAGCAGTACTTC	CASGDGSYEQYF
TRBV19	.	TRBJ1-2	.	TGTGCCAGTAGTATAGGGAAGGGGTTCTTCTATGGCTACACCTTC	CASSIGKGFFYGYTF
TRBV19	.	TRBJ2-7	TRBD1	TGTGCCAGTACCGCCGGACAGGGGGTTTCGGGCGAGCAGTACTTC	CASTAGQGVSGEQYF
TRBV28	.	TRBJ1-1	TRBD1	TGTGCCAGCAGTTGGCCCCGTGGGACAGGGAAAAAGATGAACACTGAAGCTTTCTTT	CASSWPRGTGKKMNTEAFF
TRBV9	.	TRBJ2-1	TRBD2	TGTGCCAGCAGCGTAGATCTAGCGGGAGGTTTGGAGCAGTTCTTC	CASSVDLAGGLEQFF
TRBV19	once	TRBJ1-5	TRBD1	TGTGCCAGTAGTAGGGACAGGGAAGGGTATCAGCCCCAGCATTTT	CASSRDREGYQPQHF
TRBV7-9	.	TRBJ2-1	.	TGTGCCAGCAGCCCAACTTCGAATTACAATGAGCAGTTCTTC	CASSPTSNYNEQFF
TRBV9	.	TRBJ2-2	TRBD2	TGTGCCAGCAGCGGTACAGCGGGAAGTAACACCGGGGAGCTGTTTTTT	CASSGTAGSNTGELFF
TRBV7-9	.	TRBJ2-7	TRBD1	TGTGCCAGCAGCCCCGACAGGGGTGGAAGAACCGAGCTCTACGAGCAGTACTTC	CASSPDRGGRTELYEQYF
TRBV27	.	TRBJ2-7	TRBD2	TGTGCCAGCAGTGGACTAGCGGGAGCATACGAGCAGTACTTC	CASSGLAGAYEQYF
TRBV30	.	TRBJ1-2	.	TGTGCCTGGAGTGGCCAGGGCAGCTATGGCTACACCTTC	CAWSGQGSYGYTF
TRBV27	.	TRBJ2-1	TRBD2	TGTGCCAGCAGTCCCGGACTAGCCCACTCGGATGAGCAGTTCTTC	CASSPGLAHSDEQFF
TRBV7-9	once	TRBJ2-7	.	TGTGCCAGCAGCTTAGCGAATGCGGCGAGTTCCTACGAGCAGTACTTC	CASSLANAASSYEQYF
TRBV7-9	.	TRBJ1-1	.	TGTGCCAGCAGGGAGACATCAAGCACTGAAGCTTTCTTT	CASRETSSTEAFF
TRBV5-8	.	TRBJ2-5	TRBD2	TGTGCCAGCAGCCTACAGAGCGGGAGGGTCCAAGAGACCCAGTACTTC	CASSLQSGRVQETQYF
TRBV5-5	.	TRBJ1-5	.	TGTGCCAGCAAAGAGACCGACCTTAGCAATCAGCCCCAGCATTTT	CASKETDLSNQPQHF
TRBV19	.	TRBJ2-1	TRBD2	TGTGCCAGTAGTATGGGGACTAGCGGCTACAATGAGCAGTTCTTC	CASSMGTSGYNEQFF
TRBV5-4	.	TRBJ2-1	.	TGTGCCAGCAGCTTCTGGGGTAGGAATGAGCAGTTCTTC	CASSFWGRNEQFF
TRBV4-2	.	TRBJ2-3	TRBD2	TGTGCCAGCAGCCACCAACTAGCGGGAGGGCAGGGCACAGATACGCAGTATTTT	CASSHQLAGGQGTDTQYF
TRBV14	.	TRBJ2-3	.	TGTGCCAGCAGCCCCAGGGGAGATACGCAGTATTTT	CASSPRGDTQYF
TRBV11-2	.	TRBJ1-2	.	TGTGCCAGCAGCACATCCGGGTACTATGGCTACACCTTC	CASSTSGYYGYTF
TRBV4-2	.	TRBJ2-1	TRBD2	TGTGCCAGCAGCCCCGGACTAGCGGGAGGTGATGAGCAGTTCTTC	CASSPGLAGGDEQFF
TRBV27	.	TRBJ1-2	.	TGTGCCAGCACCAACCAATCGGCCTCAGGAGGCTACACCTTC	CASTNQSASGGYTF
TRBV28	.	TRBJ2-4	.	TGTGCCAGCACGAAAAGGGGAACTAAAAACATTCAGTACTTC	CASTKRGTKNIQYF
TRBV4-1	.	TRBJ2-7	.	TGCGCCAGCAGCCAAGGTCTGGGACTTAGGGGGTCCGAGCAGTACTTC	CASSQGLGLRGSEQYF
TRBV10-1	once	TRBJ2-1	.	TGCGCCAGCAGTGAGGTCGCAGGGAATGAGCAGTTCTTC	CASSEVAGNEQFF